This T cell receptor (beta chain) derives from a study of response to subunit inactivated influenza vaccine (dated by TCRdb to between 2018 and 2020). For the study in its entirety: Deep quantitative T cell receptor repertoire profiling was used in the study to track responses to a trivalent subunit inactivated influenza vaccine.

The germline V gene specifies SGDLS as CDR1 and YYNGEE as CDR2. Between the V and J ends, shortened by 3 bases and 8 bases respectively, the junction contains 11 bases. The CDR3 holds 12 amino acids from the cysteine to the phenylalanine. Of the read, only the CDR3 DNA is kept; its 36 bases are in frame from base 1. On this clonotype itself: Its antigen is still unknown. No qualities accompany the bases; no much larger clone lies one base away.

Library creation used RT-PCR. TCRdb names Illumina HiSeq 2500 as the instrument used. Using fastp at Q25 and MiXCR, TCRdb reprocessed the public reads and kept productive beta chains. One record per CDR3 amino acid sequence lists the most common genes and DNA. The sample profile shows 200,000 to 250,000 distinct CDR3 sequences; 12% of them were found once. In total, the top ten clones hold approximately 8.4% of the sample. What the study reported, not specific to this receptor: The authors proposed that each seasonal influenza vaccination may bring in only a limited number of new T cells.

The source is a man aged 45-65 years who received an inactivated influenza vaccine. Donor details come from another sample of the same person, matched by shared clones. The chain links TRBV9 with TRBJ1-2; the D gene is perhaps TRBD1, on 5 matching bases. The sample in question was non-naive T cells sorted from PBMCs, obtained around 15 days before vaccination. Sample cell subset or site, as interpreted from the label and publication: memory T cell fraction. The encoded CDR3 is CASSGRGDGYTF. The DNA reads as follows: TGTGCCAGCAGCGGGAGAGGGGACGGCTACACCTTC.